This TCR beta chain derives from a study of CD4 T cells in relation to SARS-CoV-2 and coronaviruses. Study-wide background: ViraFEST: approximately eleven-day antigen culture of PBMCs, then TCR beta CDR3 sequencing.

Before the COVID-19 pandemic, during about 2010-2018, CD4+ T cells were taken from unexposed donors. CD4+ T cells were isolated from the cells after about 11 days of culture. Cells permitting, SARS-CoV-2 S/N and four cold-coronavirus spikes were tested on unexposed-donor CD4+ T cells. The CDR3 totals 13 residues. Between the trimmed V and J ends, which lost 5 bases and 4 bases, there was a span of 11 bases. Regarding this clone: Its antigen remains unidentified.

This table comes from immunoSEQ multiplex PCR, and its TCRdb copy is limited to in-frame clones, with some not included. The table lists more than 20,000 clones, about 60% of them singletons. The TCR was taken from a human donor in good health. Sequences were obtained from CD4+ T cells from PBMCs, cultured in vitro. This chain uses TRBV12-3 or TRBV12-4 with TRBJ1-1; the D is unclear. DNA of the CDR3: TGTGCCAGCAGTCCCAACCGAATCACTGAAGCTTTCTTT. Encoded protein: CASSPNRITEAFF.